This entry describes one TCR beta chain. Its target is not known. It was 5'RACE with constant-segment primers that produced the TCR alpha and TCR beta cDNA libraries, which carried sample barcodes and UMIs. MiXCR, run by TCRdb on the 5' RACE reads, gives a single entry per CDR3 protein. The profile shows about 350,000 distinct CDR3 sequences, approximately 15% of them singletons. These data are taken from a study of T-cell memory formation after mild COVID-19. About the study: Largely, TCR clusters stayed within a single donor.

Deletions cut 4 bases from V and 0 bases from J, with 10 bases between. The CDR3 runs 15 residues. CDR1 is KGHSH and CDR2 is LQKENI in the germline V gene. Study conclusions and caveats: While clones contracting from day 15 to 85 were balanced between CD4 and CD8, later expanders leaned CD4+. For second-wave clones that peaked at day 37, SARS-CoV-2 specificity went unverified.

Sequencing was performed on PBMCs or a T cell subset sorted from them (not recorded which). The chain links TRBV18 to TRBJ1-3; no definite D call. This receptor was obtained from a man aged 18 to 30 who had mild COVID-19 (a few samples of this study predate the infection). Cell type and time point are not known. The CDR3 region is CASSQRHGSGNTIYF. In DNA, the CDR3 is TGTGCCAGCTCACAAAGACACGGCTCTGGAAACACCATATATTTT.